What follows describes a single T cell receptor beta chain. The CDR3 covers 17 residues. Losses at the gene ends were 7 bases for V and 5 bases for J; bases not matched to a gene: 14. Germline assignment: CDR1 LNHDA and CDR2 SQIVND (reference sequence). The data were obtained in a study of long-term antiretroviral therapy in people with HIV. Survey level was the resolution at which the v3.0 immunoSEQ assay ran. Assay used: immunoSEQ multiplex PCR; TCRdb lists only in-frame clones, some missing. Of 25,000 or so clones listed, 85% to 90% are singletons. The chain couples TRBV19 to TRBJ2-1; 10 bases fit TRBD2. This material consisted of unsorted PBMCs, taken 0.5 years after starting antiretroviral therapy. The TCR sequence derives from a woman younger than 30 with HIV. The CDR3 nucleotides are TGTGCCAGTAAGCCCTTAATAGCGGGGGGAGGCCACAATGAGCAGTTCTTC. It codes for CASKPLIAGGGHNEQFF.